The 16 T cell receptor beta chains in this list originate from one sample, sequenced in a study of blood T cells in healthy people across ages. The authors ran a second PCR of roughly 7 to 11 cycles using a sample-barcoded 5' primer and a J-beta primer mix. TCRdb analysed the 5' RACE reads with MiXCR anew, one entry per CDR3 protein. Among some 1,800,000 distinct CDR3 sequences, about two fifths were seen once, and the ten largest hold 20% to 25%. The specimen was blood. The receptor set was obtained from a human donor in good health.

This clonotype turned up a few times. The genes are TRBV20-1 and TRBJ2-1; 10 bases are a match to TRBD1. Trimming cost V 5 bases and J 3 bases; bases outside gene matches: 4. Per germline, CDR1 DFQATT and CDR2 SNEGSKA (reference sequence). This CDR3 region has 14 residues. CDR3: CSAGQGDVYNEQFF. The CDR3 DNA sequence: TGCAGTGCTGGACAGGGGGATGTCTACAATGAGCAGTTCTTC.

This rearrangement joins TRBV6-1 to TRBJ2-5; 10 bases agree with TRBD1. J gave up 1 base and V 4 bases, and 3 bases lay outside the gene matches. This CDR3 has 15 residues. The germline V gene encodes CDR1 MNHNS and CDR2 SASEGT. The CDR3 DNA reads TGTGCCAGCAGTGTGACAGGGGGCCTCCAAGAGACCCAGTACTTC. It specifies CASSVTGGLQETQYF.

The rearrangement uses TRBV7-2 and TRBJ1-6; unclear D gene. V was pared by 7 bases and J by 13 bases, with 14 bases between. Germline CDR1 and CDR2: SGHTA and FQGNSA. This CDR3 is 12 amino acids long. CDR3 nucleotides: TGTGCCAGCACGCGAAACGGGTCCCCCCTCCACTTT. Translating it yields CASTRNGSPLHF.

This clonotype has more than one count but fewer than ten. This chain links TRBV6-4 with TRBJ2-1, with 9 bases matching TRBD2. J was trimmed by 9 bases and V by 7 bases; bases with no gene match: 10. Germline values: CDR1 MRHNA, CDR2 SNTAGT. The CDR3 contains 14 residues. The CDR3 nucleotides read TGTGCCAGCAAGACGGAGCGGGGGGTCCCTGAGCAGTTCTTC. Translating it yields CASKTERGVPEQFF.

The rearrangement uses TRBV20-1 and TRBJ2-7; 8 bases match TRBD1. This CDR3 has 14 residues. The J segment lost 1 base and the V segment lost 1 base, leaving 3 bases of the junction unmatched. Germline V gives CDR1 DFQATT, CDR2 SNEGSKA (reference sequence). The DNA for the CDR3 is TGCAGTGCTAGAGCACGGACAGGGTCCTACGAGCAGTACTTC. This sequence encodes CSARARTGSYEQYF.

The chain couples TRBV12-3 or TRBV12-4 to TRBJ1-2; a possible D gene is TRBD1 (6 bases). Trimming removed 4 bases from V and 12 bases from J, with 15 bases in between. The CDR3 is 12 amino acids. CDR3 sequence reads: CASSYPGEGNTF. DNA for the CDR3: TGTGCCAGCAGTTACCCAGGGGAAGGTAACACCTTC.

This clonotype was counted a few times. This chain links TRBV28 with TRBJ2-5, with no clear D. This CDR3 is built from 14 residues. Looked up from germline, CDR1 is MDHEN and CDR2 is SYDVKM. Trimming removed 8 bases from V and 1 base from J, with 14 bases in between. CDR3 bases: TGTGCCAGCGCGGCCCCGTGGGGCCAAGAGACCCAGTACTTC. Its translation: CASAAPWGQETQYF.

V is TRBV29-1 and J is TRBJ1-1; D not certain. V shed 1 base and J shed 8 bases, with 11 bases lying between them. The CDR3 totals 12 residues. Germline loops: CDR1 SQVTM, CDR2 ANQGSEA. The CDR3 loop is CSVEGSGREAFF. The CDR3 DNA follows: TGCAGCGTTGAAGGGTCCGGCAGGGAAGCTTTCTTT.

The CDR3, as DNA: TGTGCCAGCAGTTCGCTTAGCCCCGGGACTAGCGGGGGTCAGTTTAGTCAATACAATGAGCAGTTCTTC. Its translation is CASSSLSPGTSGGQFSQYNEQFF. This chain uses TRBV12-3 or TRBV12-4 with TRBJ2-1; 14 bases align to TRBD2. The CDR3 consists of 23 residues. With V trimmed by 4 bases and J by 4 bases, 24 bases remained unmatched.

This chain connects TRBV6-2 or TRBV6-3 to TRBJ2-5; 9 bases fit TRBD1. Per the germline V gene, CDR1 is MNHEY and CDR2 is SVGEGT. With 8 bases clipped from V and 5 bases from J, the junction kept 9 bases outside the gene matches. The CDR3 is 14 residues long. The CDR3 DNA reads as TGTGCCAGCCGTAAAACAGGGGGCGCGGAGACCCAGTACTTC. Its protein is CASRKTGGAETQYF.

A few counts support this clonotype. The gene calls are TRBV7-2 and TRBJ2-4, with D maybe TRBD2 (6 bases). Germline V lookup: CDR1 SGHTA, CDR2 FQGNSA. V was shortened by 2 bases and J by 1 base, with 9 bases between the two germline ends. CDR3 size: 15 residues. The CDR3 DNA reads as TGTGCCAGCAGCTTAATGGGGAGGGCCAAAAACATTCAGTACTTC. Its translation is CASSLMGRAKNIQYF. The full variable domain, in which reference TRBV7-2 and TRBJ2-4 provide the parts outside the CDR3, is GAGVSQSPSNKVTEKGKDVELRCDPISGHTALYWYRQSLGQGLEFLIYFQGNSAPDKSGLPSDRFSAERTGGSVSTLTIQRTQQEDSAVYLCASSLMGRAKNIQYFGAGTRLSVL.

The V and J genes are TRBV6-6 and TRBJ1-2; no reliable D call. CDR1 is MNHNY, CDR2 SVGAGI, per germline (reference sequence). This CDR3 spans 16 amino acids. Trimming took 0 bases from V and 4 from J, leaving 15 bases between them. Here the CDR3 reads CASSYSGRRSIYGYTF. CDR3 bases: TGTGCCAGCAGTTACTCGGGCAGGAGGTCCATCTATGGCTACACCTTC.

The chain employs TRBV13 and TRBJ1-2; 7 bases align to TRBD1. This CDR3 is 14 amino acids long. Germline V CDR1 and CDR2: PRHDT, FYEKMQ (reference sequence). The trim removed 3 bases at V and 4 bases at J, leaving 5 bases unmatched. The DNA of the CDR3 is TGTGCCAGCAGCTTTACAGGGGAACTCTATGGCTACACCTTC. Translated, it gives CASSFTGELYGYTF.

In DNA, the CDR3 is TGTGCCACCCAGACAGGGGCTGGACGCGAGCAGTACTTC. Its protein product is CATQTGAGREQYF. V gene TRBV10-3 combines with J gene TRBJ2-7; 8 positions match TRBD1. With 10 bases clipped from V and 6 bases from J, the junction kept 11 bases outside the gene matches. The CDR3 runs to 13 residues. The germline V gene encodes CDR1 ENHRY and CDR2 SYGVKD.

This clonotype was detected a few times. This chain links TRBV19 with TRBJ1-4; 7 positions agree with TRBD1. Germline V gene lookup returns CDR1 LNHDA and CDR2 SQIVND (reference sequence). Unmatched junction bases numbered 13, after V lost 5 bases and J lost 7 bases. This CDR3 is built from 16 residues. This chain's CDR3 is CASSYSTGRGGEKLFF. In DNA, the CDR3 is TGTGCCAGTAGTTATTCGACAGGGAGGGGTGGTGAAAAACTGTTTTTT.

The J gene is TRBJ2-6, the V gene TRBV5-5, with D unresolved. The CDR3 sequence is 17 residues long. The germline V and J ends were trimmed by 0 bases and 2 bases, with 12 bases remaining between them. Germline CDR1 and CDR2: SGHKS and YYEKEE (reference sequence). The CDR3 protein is CASSLDLGLTGANVLTF. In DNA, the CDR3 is TGTGCCAGCAGCTTGGATTTGGGGTTGACTGGGGCCAACGTCCTGACTTTC. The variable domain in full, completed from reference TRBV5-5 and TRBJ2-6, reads DAGVTQSPTHLIKTRGQQVTLRCSPISGHKSVSWYQQVLGQGPQFIFQYYEKEERGRGNFPDRFSARQFPNYSSELNVNALLLGDSALYLCASSLDLGLTGANVLTFGAGSRLTVL.